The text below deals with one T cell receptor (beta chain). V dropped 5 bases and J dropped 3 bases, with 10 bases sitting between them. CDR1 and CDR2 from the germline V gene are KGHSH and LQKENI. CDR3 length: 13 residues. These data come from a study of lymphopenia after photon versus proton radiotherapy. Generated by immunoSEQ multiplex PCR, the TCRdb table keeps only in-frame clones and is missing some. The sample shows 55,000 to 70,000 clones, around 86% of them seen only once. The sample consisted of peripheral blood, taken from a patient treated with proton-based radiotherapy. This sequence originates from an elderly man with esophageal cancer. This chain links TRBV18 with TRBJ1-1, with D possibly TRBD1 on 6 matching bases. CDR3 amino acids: CASSSNRDTEAFF. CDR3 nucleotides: TGTGCCAGCTCATCGAACAGGGACACTGAAGCTTTCTTT.